This T cell receptor (beta chain) was identified in a study of cytomegalovirus exposure and HLA in healthy donors. Across the study: Researchers previously reported finding 90 million to 130 million unique TCR beta sequences from 170 million or so T cells. General study results and limits: Later analysis suggested most CMV-associated TCR beta chains were HLA-restricted.

The PCR had 60 Vbeta and 13 Jbeta primers. Libraries were prepared by immunoSEQ multiplex PCR; TCRdb keeps only in-frame clonotypes and omits some of them. Of more than 150,000 clones in the sample, more than 75% are singletons; the top ten hold around 2.3%. This clone was picked up a small number of times. Its specificity is not known. Trimming at V came to 5 bases and at J to 5 bases, leaving 4 bases not matched to a gene. The CDR3 consists of 13 residues. Germline V gene lookup returns CDR1 SGHNT and CDR2 YENEEA. The sequenced material came from PBMCs. V usage is TRBV11-3 and J usage is TRBJ2-7; TRBD2 agrees at 9 bases. This clonotype was obtained from a woman younger than 45 in good health and CMV-seropositive. The CDR3 protein is CASSRGTSHEQYF. The CDR3 DNA sequence: TGTGCCAGCAGCCGTGGGACTAGCCACGAGCAGTACTTC. The full variable domain, in which reference TRBV11-3 and TRBJ2-7 provide the parts outside the CDR3, is EAGVVQSPRYKIIEKKQPVAFWCNPISGHNTLYWYLQNLGQGPELLIRYENEEAVDDSQLPKDRFSAERLKGVDSTLKIQPAELGDSAVYLCASSRGTSHEQYFGPGTRLTVT.